One sample yielded the 30 T cell receptor beta chains listed below, sequenced in a study of T cell responses to AZD1222 COVID-19 vaccine. Only in-frame clones appear in the TCRdb table, and some are missing; sequencing was by immunoSEQ multiplex PCR. The top ten clones hold 9% to 9.5% of a sample with roughly 100,000 clones, around nine tenths of them seen once. The source was peripheral blood, collected on day 0 of AZD1222 vaccination. These receptors were taken from an adult in good health.

This chain joins TRBV28 and TRBJ2-1; D unclear. CDR3 length equals 13 residues. The germline gives CDR1 MDHEN, CDR2 SYDVKM. Trimming cost V 2 bases and J 9 bases, with 11 bases left between them. Written as DNA, the CDR3 is TGTGCCAGCAGTTTACAGACCTGGGGTGAGCAGTTCTTC. Translating gives CASSLQTWGEQFF.

This chain joins TRBV9 and TRBJ1-2; TRBD1 matches at 9 bases. Trimming removed 5 bases from V and 8 bases from J; junction bases left unmatched: 7. Per germline, CDR1 SGDLS and CDR2 YYNGEE. The CDR3 covers 13 residues. The CDR3 sequence is CASSGTGGKGYTF. CDR3 sequence (DNA): TGTGCCAGCAGTGGCACAGGGGGCAAAGGCTACACCTTC.

The rearrangement joins TRBV20-1 to TRBJ2-3; 15 bases line up with TRBD2. CDR3 size: 18 residues. Trimming removed 3 bases from V and 4 bases from J; junction bases left unmatched: 11. Germline V gene sequence: CDR1 DFQATT, CDR2 SNEGSKA (reference sequence). This CDR3 reads CSASRGGTSGRWADTQYF. CDR3 coding DNA: TGCAGTGCTAGTAGGGGGGGGACTAGCGGGAGGTGGGCAGATACGCAGTATTTT.

The chain links TRBV4-3 to TRBJ2-2; 7 bases agree with TRBD2. This CDR3 is built from 16 residues. CDR1 is LGHNA, CDR2 YSLEER, per germline. J lost 5 bases, V lost 0 bases, and 6 bases had no gene match. The CDR3 sequence is CASSQEGGSKTGELFF. The CDR3, as DNA: TGCGCCAGCAGCCAAGAGGGCGGGAGTAAAACCGGGGAGCTGTTTTTT.

The rearrangement joins TRBV28 to TRBJ1-2; D uncertain. The CDR3 is made up of 17 amino acids. Deletions cut 7 bases from V and 4 bases from J, with 25 bases between. Per germline, CDR1 MDHEN and CDR2 SYDVKM. The CDR3 sequence is CASTNPGLLPLGYGYTF. The CDR3 bases are TGTGCCAGCACCAACCCCGGACTTCTCCCCTTGGGCTATGGCTACACCTTC.

This clone was counted once. This chain uses TRBV6-5 with TRBJ1-4, with D possibly TRBD1 on 6 matching bases. Looked up from germline, CDR1 is MNHEY and CDR2 is SVGAGI. The CDR3 length is 15 residues. V lost 4 bases and J lost 3, with 12 bases in between. The CDR3 reads CASSLGARSNEKLFF. CDR3 bases: TGTGCCAGCAGTTTGGGGGCCAGATCTAATGAAAAACTGTTTTTT.

This chain links TRBV5-1 with TRBJ1-4; D is unresolved. CDR3 length: 14 residues. Germline CDR1 is SGHRS and CDR2 is YFSETQ. Trimming took off 1 base at V and 0 bases at J, with 4 bases between the two ends. The CDR3 DNA reads TGCGCCAGCAGCTTGACACCAACTAATGAAAAACTGTTTTTT. Translating gives CASSLTPTNEKLFF.

The V and J genes are TRBV18 and TRBJ1-4; D is perhaps TRBD1 (6 bases). The V and J ends lost 3 bases and 8 bases respectively, with 7 bases between them. CDR3 length equals 12 residues. Germline V gene data show CDR1 as KGHSH and CDR2 as LQKENI. The CDR3 here is CASSPQGEKLFF. CDR3 sequence (DNA): TGTGCCAGCTCACCCCAGGGGGAAAAACTGTTTTTT.

The chain recombines TRBV30 with TRBJ1-2, with D possibly matching TRBD1 (5 bases). V was clipped by 0 bases and J by 8 bases, with 13 bases between them. Germline CDR1 and CDR2: GTSNPN and SVGIG (reference sequence). This CDR3 has 13 amino acids. The CDR3, as DNA: TGTGCCTGGAGTGTTTTAGGGGCGGGCGGCTACACCTTC. It yields the protein CAWSVLGAGGYTF.

The chain employs TRBV7-9 and TRBJ2-1, with 7 bases aligning to TRBD2. J lost 8 bases, V lost 1 base, and 2 bases had no gene match. This CDR3 has 13 amino acids. CDR1 and CDR2 from the germline V gene are SEHNR and FQNEAQ (reference sequence). CDR3 nucleotides: TGTGCCAGCAGCTTAGAGCGGGGTGATGAGCAGTTCTTC. Amino acids: CASSLERGDEQFF.

This chain uses TRBV18 with TRBJ1-1; a possible D gene is TRBD1 (6 bases). Germline V gene data show CDR1 as KGHSH and CDR2 as LQKENI. The V end lost 0 bases, the J end lost 0 bases, and 8 bases lay between the germline ends. The CDR3 covers 15 residues. The CDR3 is CASSPPRGVNTEAFF. The CDR3 DNA reads as TGTGCCAGCTCACCACCCAGGGGAGTGAACACTGAAGCTTTCTTT.

The V gene is TRBV11-2, the J gene TRBJ2-1; 13 nucleotides match TRBD2. The trim removed 2 bases at V and 6 bases at J, leaving 10 bases unmatched. The CDR3 sequence is 18 residues long. Germline lookup yields CDR1 SGHAT and CDR2 FQNNGV. The DNA of the CDR3 is TGTGCCAGCAGCTTACCCCCCGGTAGGACTAGCGGGGGCAATGAGCAGTTCTTC. Its translation is CASSLPPGRTSGGNEQFF.

The chain employs TRBV6-4 and TRBJ1-4, with unresolved D. The germline V and J ends were trimmed by 2 bases and 10 bases, with 11 bases remaining between them. The CDR3 is 13 amino acids. Germline CDR1 and CDR2: MRHNA and SNTAGT. Here the CDR3 DNA reads TGTGCCAGCAGTGACGTCGAGTTCGGAAAACTGTTTTTT. Translated, it gives CASSDVEFGKLFF.

The gene calls are TRBV7-6 and TRBJ1-5; the D is unclear. The CDR3 has 13 amino acids. Trimming shortened V by 5 bases and J by 4 bases, and 9 bases separated the two germline ends. Germline CDR1 and CDR2: SGHVS and FNYEAQ. CDR3 loop: CASSQEGNQPQHF. The CDR3 DNA reads as TGTGCCAGCAGCCAAGAGGGTAATCAGCCCCAGCATTTT.

The chain couples TRBV6-5 to TRBJ2-5; 9 bases agree with TRBD2. V lost 9 bases to trimming and J lost 7 bases; unmatched junction nucleotides: 9. Germline loops: CDR1 MNHEY, CDR2 SVGAGI. The CDR3 consists of 13 residues. The CDR3 spells CASVEGGRGTQYF. CDR3 sequence (DNA): TGTGCCAGTGTTGAGGGCGGGAGGGGGACCCAGTACTTC.

The J gene is TRBJ2-7, the V gene TRBV19; D possibly corresponds to TRBD1 (6 bases). The germline V gene has CDR1 LNHDA and CDR2 SQIVND (reference sequence). The length of the CDR3 is 12 residues. Trimming stripped 10 bases from V and 5 bases from J, with 15 bases between. CDR3 amino acids: CATSPGAHEQYF. The CDR3 DNA reads as TGTGCCACCTCTCCAGGGGCCCACGAGCAGTACTTC.

The gene calls are TRBV2 and TRBJ2-4; 9 bases are shared with TRBD1. Trimming at V came to 5 bases and at J to 6 bases, leaving 8 bases not matched to a gene. CDR3 length equals 15 residues. Germline CDR1 SNHLY, CDR2 FYNNEI. The CDR3 DNA is TGTGCCAGCAGTTTTGACAGGGGGGGGCGAAACATTCAGTACTTC. Amino acid sequence: CASSFDRGGRNIQYF. Full variable domain (outside the CDR3, taken from reference TRBV2 and TRBJ2-4): EPEVTQTPSHQVTQMGQEVILRCVPISNHLYFYWYRQILGQKVEFLVSFYNNEISEKSEIFDDQFSVERPDGSNFTLKIRSTKLEDSAMYFCASSFDRGGRNIQYFGAGTRLSVL.

The gene calls are TRBV19 and TRBJ2-5; 8 bases fit TRBD2. This CDR3 contains 14 residues. The germline V gene encodes CDR1 LNHDA and CDR2 SQIVND (reference sequence). V dropped 3 bases and J dropped 4; count of bases not matched to a gene: 4. In DNA, the CDR3 is TGTGCCAGTAGTATTGCCAGCGGGGGAGAGACCCAGTACTTC. Translated, it gives CASSIASGGETQYF.

This clone has a single count. The rearrangement joins TRBV28 to TRBJ2-7; 9 bases are a match to TRBD2. CDR1 and CDR2 from the germline V gene are MDHEN and SYDVKM. The J segment lost 4 bases and the V segment lost 3 bases, leaving 7 bases of the junction unmatched. There are 15 residues in the CDR3. The CDR3 nucleotides read TGTGCCAGCAGTTTGGCGGGAGGGCCCTTTTACGAGCAGTACTTC. It encodes CASSLAGGPFYEQYF.

The V and J genes are TRBV20-1 and TRBJ1-2; weak D call: TRBD1 (5 bases). Germline V gene lookup returns CDR1 DFQATT and CDR2 SNEGSKA (reference sequence). The ends were cut back, 3 bases at V and 4 bases at J, with 12 bases in the middle. The CDR3 has 13 residues. CDR3 coding DNA: TGCAGTGCTAGTGAGGGGAGAACCTATGGCTACACCTTC. Amino acids: CSASEGRTYGYTF.

The V and J genes are TRBV27 and TRBJ2-3; a possible D gene is TRBD2 (5 bases). V was shortened by 3 bases and J by 1 base, with 17 bases between the two germline ends. Germline V gene data show CDR1 as MNHEY and CDR2 as SMNVEV (reference sequence). CDR3 length: 17 residues. The CDR3 DNA sequence: TGTGCCAGCAGTTTTTTCGGATCCGCCGGGGGCACAGATACGCAGTATTTT. It translates to CASSFFGSAGGTDTQYF.

The chain joins TRBV2 to TRBJ2-7; 9 nucleotides align to TRBD1. Germline values: CDR1 SNHLY, CDR2 FYNNEI. The CDR3 runs 14 residues. V lost 7 bases and J lost 3; bases outside the gene matches: 7. DNA of the CDR3: TGTGCCAGCACGCCGGGACAGGGAGGCTACGAGCAGTACTTC. This codes for CASTPGQGGYEQYF.

Only one count was recorded for this clone. V is TRBV6-1 and J is TRBJ2-3; maybe TRBD1 (6 bases). V was clipped by 10 bases and J by 2 bases, with 13 bases between them. Germline CDR1 and CDR2: MNHNS and SASEGT. This CDR3 comprises 13 residues. CDR3 protein: CAIMDSLTDTQYF. The CDR3 DNA sequence: TGTGCCATCATGGACAGCCTCACAGATACGCAGTATTTT.

This chain connects TRBV10-1 to TRBJ2-2, with D uncertain. Germline values: CDR1 WNHNN, CDR2 SYGVQD (reference sequence). V lost 0 bases, J lost 7 bases, and 6 bases lay in between. The CDR3 length is 13 residues. DNA for the CDR3: TGCGCCAGCAGTGAGTCTCTGGGCGGGGAGCTGTTTTTT. Protein product: CASSESLGGELFF.

V usage is TRBV3-1 (or the pseudogene TRBV3-2) and J usage is TRBJ2-5, with D possibly TRBD2 on 6 matching bases. The V gene lost 1 base and the J gene lost 4 bases, with 13 bases spanning the gap. Germline CDR1 and CDR2: LGHDT and YNNKEL (reference sequence). The CDR3 runs 15 residues. The CDR3 region is CASSQGGQGGETQYF. In nucleotides, the CDR3 is TGTGCCAGCAGCCAAGGAGGTCAGGGAGGAGAGACCCAGTACTTC.

A single count supports this clone. The chain joins TRBV7-8 to TRBJ2-1; 11 bases fit TRBD2. The CDR3 is made up of 20 amino acids. Germline V gene data show CDR1 as SGHVS and CDR2 as FQNEAQ. V gave up 5 bases and J gave up 0 bases; unmatched junction bases: 15. This CDR3 is CASSTRSLTSGVSSYNEQFF. The CDR3 DNA follows: TGTGCCAGCAGCACCCGATCTTTGACTAGCGGGGTGAGCTCCTACAATGAGCAGTTCTTC.

In its sample, this clone was seen once. This chain joins TRBV6-5 and TRBJ2-7, with a possible D match to TRBD2 (5 bases). V lost 0 bases to trimming and J lost 5 bases, with 5 bases between them. Per the germline V gene, CDR1 is MNHEY and CDR2 is SVGAGI. The CDR3 is 12 amino acids. CDR3 sequence reads: CASSYSGDEQYF. The CDR3 DNA follows: TGTGCCAGCAGTTACTCGGGAGACGAGCAGTACTTC.

The V and J genes are TRBV5-1 and TRBJ1-4, with TRBD1 matching 7 bases. Germline V gives CDR1 SGHRS, CDR2 YFSETQ. Trimming removed 4 bases from V and 7 bases from J; junction bases left unmatched: 10. CDR3 size: 15 residues. CDR3 amino acids: CASSLGGAGGEKLFF. CDR3 bases: TGCGCCAGCAGCCTAGGGGGCGCAGGGGGTGAAAAACTGTTTTTT.

The V call is TRBV7-2, the J call TRBJ2-3; 10 nucleotides line up with TRBD2. Trimming took 4 bases from V and 1 from J; bases not matched to a gene: 5. In germline, CDR1 is SGHTA, CDR2 FQGNSA. The CDR3 totals 16 residues. The CDR3 loop reads CASSYRAGGRTDTQYF. CDR3 nucleotides: TGTGCCAGCAGCTATAGAGCGGGAGGGCGCACAGATACGCAGTATTTT.

The gene calls are TRBV24-1 and TRBJ2-7; D assignment may be TRBD1 or TRBD2 (5 bases each). This CDR3 is 14 amino acids long. V dropped 6 bases and J dropped 6 bases, with 17 bases sitting between them. The V gene's germline CDR1 is KGHDR and CDR2 SFDVKD. CDR3: CATSHGTRNSEQYF. In nucleotides, the CDR3 is TGTGCCACCAGTCACGGGACCAGGAACTCCGAGCAGTACTTC.